The clone carrying this TCR beta chain came up many times. Its cognate antigen is unknown. Construction of the TCR beta libraries employed iRepertoire HTBI primers in conjunction with Arm-PCR of CDR3 regions. TCRdb itself ran the multiplex PCR reads through MiXCR, one entry per CDR3 protein. Here the sample spans over 250,000 distinct CDR3 sequences, around a fifth being singletons. CDR3 length: 16 residues. The V gene's germline CDR1 is MDHEN and CDR2 SYDVKM. V was clipped by 5 bases and J by 5 bases; unmatched bases: 12. This entry is derived from a study of regulatory T cells in long-lasting Graves disease. Overall study results and limits: Persistent disease preferred TRBV28, TRBJ1-2 and TRBJ2-5; new disease, TRBV20-1 and TRBJ2-1.

Time point: persistent/refractory GD, antithyroid drugs over 5 years with positive TRAb. Isolated PBMC RNA provided the starting material for the TCR library. Each of the patients was recruited from an endocrinology department situated in Xi'an, China. This TCR was recovered from a female donor with Graves disease. The rearrangement uses TRBV28 and TRBJ2-7; TRBD2 agrees at 10 bases. Material: peripheral blood mononuclear cells (PBMCs), obtained when the disease was refractory, from a patient treated with antithyroid drugs. In DNA, the CDR3 is TGTGCCAGCAGTCCCCCGAGTTCTAGCGGGAGTCACGAGCAGTACTTC. This codes for CASSPPSSSGSHEQYF.